Listed below are T cell receptor beta chains from one sample, sequenced in a study of neoadjuvant anti-PD-1 for oral cavity cancer. Sequencing was performed with immunoSEQ multiplex PCR; in TCRdb, only in-frame clones are kept and a portion is missing. The top ten clones hold 3.1% of a sample with about 6,900 clones, around 75% of them seen once. This specimen consisted of PBMCs, obtained before nivolumab (anti-PD-1) treatment. The receptors here all came from a person aged 40 to 85 with oral cavity squamous cell carcinoma. CDR3s include the opening cysteine and the closing phenylalanine or tryptophan. The D gene is left open where the match is weak. Not every row has a clone size; where given, it reads once, few, many or a size class.

size,V,J,D,CDR3,DNA
NA,TRBV11-2,TRBJ2-7,NA,CASSLDGSKLNEQYF,TGTGCCAGCAGCTTAGACGGATCCAAACTGAACGAGCAGTACTTC
NA,TRBV9,TRBJ2-3,TRBD2,CASSVYLNMGTSLTDTQYF,TGTGCCAGCAGCGTATACCTCAATATGGGGACTAGTCTCACAGATACGCAGTATTTT
few,TRBV4-3,TRBJ1-4,NA,CASSQEWQGNEKLFF,TGCGCCAGCAGCCAAGAGTGGCAGGGTAATGAAAAACTGTTTTTT
few,TRBV7-8,TRBJ1-2,NA,CASSSDRSGSGYTF,TGTGCCAGCAGCTCTGACAGGTCAGGGTCCGGCTACACCTTC
NA,TRBV18,TRBJ1-3,NA,CASSPSGGSGNTIYF,TGTGCCAGCTCACCAAGCGGGGGCTCTGGAAACACCATATATTTT
few,TRBV19,TRBJ1-5,TRBD1,CASSIQGDNQPQHF,TGTGCCAGTAGTATACAGGGGGACAATCAGCCCCAGCATTTT
NA,TRBV15,TRBJ1-4,NA,CATSRGQENEKLFF,TGTGCCACCAGCAGGGGACAAGAGAATGAAAAACTGTTTTTT
NA,TRBV5-6,TRBJ2-2,NA,CASSSPEAPSFSGELFF,TGTGCCAGCAGCTCTCCCGAGGCCCCTAGCTTCTCCGGGGAGCTGTTTTTT
once,TRBV11-2,TRBJ1-1,TRBD1,CASSPPGQVNTEAFF,TGTGCCAGCAGCCCTCCGGGACAGGTGAACACTGAAGCTTTCTTT
NA,TRBV19,TRBJ2-7,NA,CASTPGPGGEQYF,TGTGCCAGTACGCCGGGACCCGGGGGCGAGCAGTACTTC
NA,TRBV4-2,TRBJ2-6,TRBD2,CASSQAAGGTSGANVLTF,TGTGCCAGCAGCCAAGCGGCGGGGGGAACCTCTGGGGCCAACGTCCTGACTTTC
NA,TRBV5-1,TRBJ1-2,NA,CASRRESDYGYTF,TGCGCCAGTCGCCGGGAGTCGGACTATGGCTACACCTTC
NA,TRBV11-3,TRBJ2-3,NA,CASSAQAWDTQYF,TGTGCCAGCAGCGCGCAAGCTTGGGATACGCAGTATTTT
once,TRBV27,TRBJ2-5,TRBD2,CASKTWGSGGGETQYF,TGTGCCAGCAAAACTTGGGGAAGCGGGGGGGGAGAGACCCAGTACTTC
NA,TRBV19,TRBJ2-5,TRBD1,CASSIGGTGVQETQYF,TGTGCCAGTAGTATAGGCGGGACAGGGGTCCAAGAGACCCAGTACTTC
NA,TRBV9,TRBJ2-2,TRBD1,CASSVAGTALGGELFF,TGTGCCAGCAGCGTAGCCGGGACAGCCTTAGGGGGGGAGCTGTTTTTT
NA,TRBV2,TRBJ2-5,TRBD1,CASSPPGTGPQETQYF,TGTGCCAGCAGTCCCCCAGGGACAGGGCCTCAAGAGACCCAGTACTTC
NA,TRBV10-3,TRBJ1-1,TRBD1,CAISEGTGPLF,TGTGCCATCAGTGAAGGGACAGGACCCCTCTTT
NA,TRBV5-6,TRBJ1-5,NA,CASSLGQVLGNQPQHF,TGTGCCAGCAGCTTGGGACAGGTTCTGGGCAATCAGCCCCAGCATTTT
few,TRBV4-3,TRBJ1-2,NA,CASSQALQGDYGYTF,TGCGCCAGCAGCCAAGCGCTACAGGGAGATTATGGCTACACCTTC
NA,TRBV18,TRBJ2-1,TRBD2,CASSPASGDYNEQFF,TGTGCCAGCTCACCAGCTAGCGGAGACTACAATGAGCAGTTCTTC
NA,TRBV6-4,TRBJ2-2,NA,CASTMDGSNTGELFF,TGTGCCAGCACTATGGACGGATCGAACACCGGGGAGCTGTTTTTT
NA,TRBV7-2,TRBJ2-7,TRBD1,CASSLTPTGAYEQYF,TGTGCCAGCAGCTTAACTCCGACAGGGGCCTACGAGCAGTACTTC
NA,TRBV7-2,TRBJ2-7,NA,CASSLAYRALGNEQYF,TGTGCCAGCAGCTTAGCTTACAGGGCTTTGGGGAACGAGCAGTACTTC